This TCR beta chain stems from a study of human T cells and chemical hapten exposure. As to time point: healthy volunteer bleed at 6 weeks. RNA extraction used unfractionated whole blood as the source of total RNA. CDR1 and CDR2 from the germline V gene are SGHTA and FQGNSA. The junction had 3 bases not matched to a gene; V was cut back by 6 bases and J by 1 base. The CDR3 has 15 residues. In TCRdb, the RACE reads were re-called with MiXCR into one record per CDR3 protein. Of about 65,000 distinct CDR3 sequences in the sample, 5.5% to 7.5% are singletons; the top ten hold around 3.4%. The sample holds a few counts of this clonotype.

Sequenced input: whole blood. The chain uses TRBV7-2 and TRBJ2-1, with 10 bases lining up with TRBD2. The receptor comes from a female donor in good health. Some clones in this sample may be carry-over from other donors' samples. The CDR3 protein is CASSWGLASYNEQFF. The CDR3 bases are TGTGCCAGCAGTTGGGGACTAGCGTCCTACAATGAGCAGTTCTTC.